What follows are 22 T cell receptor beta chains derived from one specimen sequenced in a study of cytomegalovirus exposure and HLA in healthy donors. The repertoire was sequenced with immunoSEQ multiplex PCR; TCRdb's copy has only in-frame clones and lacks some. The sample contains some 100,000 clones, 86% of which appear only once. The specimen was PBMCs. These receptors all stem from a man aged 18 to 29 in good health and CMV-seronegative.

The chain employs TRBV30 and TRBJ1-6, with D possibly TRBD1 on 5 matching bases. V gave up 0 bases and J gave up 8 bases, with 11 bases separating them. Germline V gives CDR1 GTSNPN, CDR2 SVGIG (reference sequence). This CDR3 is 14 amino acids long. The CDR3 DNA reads TGTGCCTGGAGTGTTAGGGGCTCGGATTCACCCCTCCACTTT. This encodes CAWSVRGSDSPLHF.

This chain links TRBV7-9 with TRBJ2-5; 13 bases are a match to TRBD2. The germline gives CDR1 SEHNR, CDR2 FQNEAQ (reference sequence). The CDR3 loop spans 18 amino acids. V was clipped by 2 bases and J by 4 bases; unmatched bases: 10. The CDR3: CASSLSYGTSGDGETQYF. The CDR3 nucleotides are TGTGCCAGCAGCTTAAGCTACGGGACTAGCGGGGATGGAGAGACCCAGTACTTC.

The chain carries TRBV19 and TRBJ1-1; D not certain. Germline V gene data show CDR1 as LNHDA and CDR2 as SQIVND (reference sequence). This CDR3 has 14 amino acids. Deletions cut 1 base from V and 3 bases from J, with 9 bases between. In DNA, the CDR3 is TGTGCCAGTAGTATAGGTCAGAGGCACACTGAAGCTTTCTTT. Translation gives CASSIGQRHTEAFF.

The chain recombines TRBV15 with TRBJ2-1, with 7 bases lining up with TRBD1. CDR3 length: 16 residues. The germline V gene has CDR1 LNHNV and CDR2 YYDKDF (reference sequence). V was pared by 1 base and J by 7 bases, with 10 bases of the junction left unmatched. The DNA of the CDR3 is TGTGCCACCAGCAGAGTAAGGGGGCCCGTCGGTAATGAGCAGTTCTTC. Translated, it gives CATSRVRGPVGNEQFF.

As DNA, the CDR3 is TGTGCCAGCAGTGTCCAGGCTTCCACTGAAGCTTTCTTT. It codes for CASSVQASTEAFF. The V and J genes are TRBV6-4 and TRBJ1-1, with no clear D. The V end lost 4 bases, the J end lost 4 bases, and 10 bases lay between the germline ends. The CDR3 covers 13 residues. CDR1 is MRHNA, CDR2 SNTAGT, per germline.

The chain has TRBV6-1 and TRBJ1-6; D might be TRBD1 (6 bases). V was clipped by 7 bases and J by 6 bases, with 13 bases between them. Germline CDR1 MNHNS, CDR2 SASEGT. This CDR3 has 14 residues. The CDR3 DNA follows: TGTGCCAGCACGTTGGCAGGGGTTAATTCACCCCTCCACTTT. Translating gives CASTLAGVNSPLHF.

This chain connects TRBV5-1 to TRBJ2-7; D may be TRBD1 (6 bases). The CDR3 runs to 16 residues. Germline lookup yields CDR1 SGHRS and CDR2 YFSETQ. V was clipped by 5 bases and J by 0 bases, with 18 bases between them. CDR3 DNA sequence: TGCGCCAGCAGTCGTAACCGGGACAAAGACTCCTACGAGCAGTACTTC. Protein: CASSRNRDKDSYEQYF.

The CDR3 region is CASSKETGGAETQYF. CDR3 coding DNA: TGTGCCAGCAGCAAAGAAACAGGGGGCGCGGAGACCCAGTACTTC. The chain is built from TRBV2 and TRBJ2-5; 9 bases align to TRBD1. The V gene's germline CDR1 is SNHLY and CDR2 FYNNEI. V shed 6 bases and J 5 bases; nucleotides not matched to a gene: 10. The CDR3 loop spans 15 amino acids.

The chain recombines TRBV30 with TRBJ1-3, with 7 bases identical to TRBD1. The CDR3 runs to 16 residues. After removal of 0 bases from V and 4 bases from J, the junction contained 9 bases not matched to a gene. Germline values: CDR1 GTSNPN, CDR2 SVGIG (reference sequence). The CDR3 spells CAWSVPTGSFGNTIYF. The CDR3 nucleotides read TGTGCCTGGAGTGTACCGACAGGGAGCTTCGGAAACACCATATATTTT.

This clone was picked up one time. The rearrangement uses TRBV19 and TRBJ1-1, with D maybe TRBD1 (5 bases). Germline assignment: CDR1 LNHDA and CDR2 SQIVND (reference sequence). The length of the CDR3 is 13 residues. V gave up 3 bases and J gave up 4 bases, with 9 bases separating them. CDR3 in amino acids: CASSIAGGTEAFF. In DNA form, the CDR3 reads TGTGCCAGTAGTATCGCGGGGGGCACTGAAGCTTTCTTT.

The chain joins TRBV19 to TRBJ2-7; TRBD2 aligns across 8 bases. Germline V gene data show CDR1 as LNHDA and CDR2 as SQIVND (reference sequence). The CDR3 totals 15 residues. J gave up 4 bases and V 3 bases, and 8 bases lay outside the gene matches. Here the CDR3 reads CASSMAGGVGYEQYF. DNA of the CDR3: TGTGCCAGTAGTATGGCGGGGGGCGTCGGGTACGAGCAGTACTTC.

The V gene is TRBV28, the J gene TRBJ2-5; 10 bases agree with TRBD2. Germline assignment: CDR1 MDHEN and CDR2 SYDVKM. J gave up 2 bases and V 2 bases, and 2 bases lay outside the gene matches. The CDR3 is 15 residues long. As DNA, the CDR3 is TGTGCCAGCAGTTTAGCTAGCGGGGGACAAGAGACCCAGTACTTC. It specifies CASSLASGGQETQYF.

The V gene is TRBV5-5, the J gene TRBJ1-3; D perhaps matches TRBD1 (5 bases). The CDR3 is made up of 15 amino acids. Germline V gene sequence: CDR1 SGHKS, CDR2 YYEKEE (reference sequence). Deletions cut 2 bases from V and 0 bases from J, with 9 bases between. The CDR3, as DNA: TGTGCCAGCAGCTTTCAGGGCAACTCTGGAAACACCATATATTTT. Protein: CASSFQGNSGNTIYF.

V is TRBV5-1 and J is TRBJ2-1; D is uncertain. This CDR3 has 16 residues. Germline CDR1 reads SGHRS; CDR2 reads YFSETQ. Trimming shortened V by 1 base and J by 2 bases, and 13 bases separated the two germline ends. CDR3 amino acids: CASSLRVALTYNEQFF. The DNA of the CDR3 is TGCGCCAGCAGCTTGCGGGTAGCCCTAACCTACAATGAGCAGTTCTTC.

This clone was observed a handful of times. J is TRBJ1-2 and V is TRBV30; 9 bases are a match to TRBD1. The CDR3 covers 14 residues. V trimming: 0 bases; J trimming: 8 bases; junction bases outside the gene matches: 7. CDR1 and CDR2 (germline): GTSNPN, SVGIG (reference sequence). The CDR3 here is CAWSVQGQGFGYTF. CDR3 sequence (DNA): TGTGCCTGGAGTGTACAGGGACAGGGCTTCGGCTACACCTTC.

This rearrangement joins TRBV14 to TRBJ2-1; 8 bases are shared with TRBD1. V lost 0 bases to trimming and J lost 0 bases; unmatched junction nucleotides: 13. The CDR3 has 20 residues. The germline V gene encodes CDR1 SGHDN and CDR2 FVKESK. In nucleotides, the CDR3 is TGTGCCAGCAGCCAAGATGGGGGGTCGTACAGGGGGGCCTCCTACAATGAGCAGTTCTTC. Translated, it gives CASSQDGGSYRGASYNEQFF.

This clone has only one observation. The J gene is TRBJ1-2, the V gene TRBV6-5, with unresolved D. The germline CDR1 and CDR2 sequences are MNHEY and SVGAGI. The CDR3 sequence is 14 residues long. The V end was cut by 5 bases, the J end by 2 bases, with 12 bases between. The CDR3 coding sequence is TGTGCCAGCAGTCTCTACGATTCGAACTATGGCTACACCTTC. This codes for CASSLYDSNYGYTF.

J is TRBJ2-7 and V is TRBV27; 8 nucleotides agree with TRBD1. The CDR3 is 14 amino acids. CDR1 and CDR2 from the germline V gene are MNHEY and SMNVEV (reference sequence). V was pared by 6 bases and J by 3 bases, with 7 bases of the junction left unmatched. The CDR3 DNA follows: TGTGCCAGCAGGCGACAGGGGCACCACTACGAGCAGTACTTC. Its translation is CASRRQGHHYEQYF.

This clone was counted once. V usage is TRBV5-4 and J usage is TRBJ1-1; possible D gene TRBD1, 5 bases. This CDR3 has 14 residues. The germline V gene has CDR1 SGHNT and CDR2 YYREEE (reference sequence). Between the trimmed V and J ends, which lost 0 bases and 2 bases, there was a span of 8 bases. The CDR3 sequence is CASSLETANTEAFF. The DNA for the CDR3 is TGTGCCAGCAGCTTGGAGACAGCCAACACTGAAGCTTTCTTT. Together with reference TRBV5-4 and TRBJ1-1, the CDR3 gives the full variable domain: ETGVTQSPTHLIKTRGQQVTLRCSSQSGHNTVSWYQQALGQGPQFIFQYYREEENGRGNFPPRFSGLQFPNYSSELNVNALELDDSALYLCASSLETANTEAFFGQGTRLTVV.

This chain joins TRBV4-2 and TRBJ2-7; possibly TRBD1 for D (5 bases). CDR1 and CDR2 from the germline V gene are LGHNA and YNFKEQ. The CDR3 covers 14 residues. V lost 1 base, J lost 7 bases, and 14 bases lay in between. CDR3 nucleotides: TGTGCCAGCAGCCAAGGAAGGGGCGCGGCAGAGCAGTACTTC. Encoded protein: CASSQGRGAAEQYF.

The CDR3, as DNA: TGTGCCAGCAGCTTAGCTGGGGGCTATGAGCAGTTCTTC. Protein product: CASSLAGGYEQFF. The V gene is TRBV7-6, the J gene TRBJ2-1, with TRBD1 as a possible D gene (6 bases). The CDR3 totals 13 residues. The germline V and J ends were trimmed by 0 bases and 8 bases, with 8 bases remaining between them. Germline lookup yields CDR1 SGHVS and CDR2 FNYEAQ.

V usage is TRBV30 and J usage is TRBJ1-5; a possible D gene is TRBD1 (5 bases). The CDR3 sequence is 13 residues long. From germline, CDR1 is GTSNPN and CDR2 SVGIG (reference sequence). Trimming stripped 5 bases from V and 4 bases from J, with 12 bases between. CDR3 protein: CAWGEGPNQPQHF. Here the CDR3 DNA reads TGTGCCTGGGGGGAGGGACCGAATCAGCCCCAGCATTTT.